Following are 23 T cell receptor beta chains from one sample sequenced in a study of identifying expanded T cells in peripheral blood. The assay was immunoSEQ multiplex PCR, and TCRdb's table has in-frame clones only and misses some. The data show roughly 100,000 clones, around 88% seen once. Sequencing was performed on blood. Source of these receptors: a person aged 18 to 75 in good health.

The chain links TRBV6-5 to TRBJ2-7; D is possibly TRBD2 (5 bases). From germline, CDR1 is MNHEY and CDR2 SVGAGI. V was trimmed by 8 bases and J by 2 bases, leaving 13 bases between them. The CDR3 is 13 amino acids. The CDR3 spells CASSAEYPYEQYF. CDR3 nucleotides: TGTGCCAGCTCAGCGGAATATCCCTACGAGCAGTACTTC.

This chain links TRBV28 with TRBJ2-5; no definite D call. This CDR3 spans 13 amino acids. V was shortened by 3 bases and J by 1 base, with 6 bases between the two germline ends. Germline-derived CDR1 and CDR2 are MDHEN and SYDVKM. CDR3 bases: TGTGCCAGCAGTTTGAACAGCCAAGAGACCCAGTACTTC. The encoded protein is CASSLNSQETQYF.

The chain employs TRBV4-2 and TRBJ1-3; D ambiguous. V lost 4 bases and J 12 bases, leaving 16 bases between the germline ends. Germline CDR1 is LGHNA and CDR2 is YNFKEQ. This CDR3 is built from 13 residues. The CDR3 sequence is CASSPMGSTDIYF. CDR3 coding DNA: TGTGCCAGCAGCCCGATGGGGAGTACTGACATATATTTT.

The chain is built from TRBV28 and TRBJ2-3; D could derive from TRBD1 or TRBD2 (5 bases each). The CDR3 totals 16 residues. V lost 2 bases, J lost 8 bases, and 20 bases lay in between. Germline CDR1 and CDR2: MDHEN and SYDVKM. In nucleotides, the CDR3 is TGTGCCAGCAGTTTACCCTCGGGGCCCCGCACGGGTACGCAGTATTTT. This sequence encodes CASSLPSGPRTGTQYF. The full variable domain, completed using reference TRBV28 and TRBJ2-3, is DVKVTQSSRYLVKRTGEKVFLECVQDMDHENMFWYRQDPGLGLRLIYFSYDVKMKEKGDIPEGYSVSREKKERFSLILESASTNQTSMYLCASSLPSGPRTGTQYFGPGTRLTVL.

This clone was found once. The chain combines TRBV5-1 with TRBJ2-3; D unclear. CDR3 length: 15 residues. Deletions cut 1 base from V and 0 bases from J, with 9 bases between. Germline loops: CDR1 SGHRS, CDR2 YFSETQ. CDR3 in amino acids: CASSLQALSTDTQYF. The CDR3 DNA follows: TGCGCCAGCAGCTTGCAGGCTCTTAGCACAGATACGCAGTATTTT.

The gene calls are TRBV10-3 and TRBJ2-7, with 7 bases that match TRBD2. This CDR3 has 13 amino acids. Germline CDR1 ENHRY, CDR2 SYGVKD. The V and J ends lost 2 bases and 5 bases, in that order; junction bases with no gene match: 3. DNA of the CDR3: TGTGCCATCAGTGAGGACAGCGGGGACGAGCAGTACTTC. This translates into CAISEDSGDEQYF.

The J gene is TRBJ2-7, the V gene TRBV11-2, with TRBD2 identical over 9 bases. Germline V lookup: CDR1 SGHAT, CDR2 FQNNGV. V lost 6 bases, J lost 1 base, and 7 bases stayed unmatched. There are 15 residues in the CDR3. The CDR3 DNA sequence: TGTGCCAGCAGTTCCTCGCTAGCGGGGTCCTACGAGCAGTACTTC. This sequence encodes CASSSSLAGSYEQYF.

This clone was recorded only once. The CDR3 DNA sequence: TGTGCCAGCAGATTTAGTTCTGTTGGGTCACCCCTCCACTTT. This encodes CASRFSSVGSPLHF. This chain joins TRBV11-2 and TRBJ1-6; D is unclear. With 6 bases removed from V and 10 bases from J, the gap between germline ends came to 16 bases. Germline CDR1 SGHAT, CDR2 FQNNGV. CDR3 size: 14 residues. The whole variable domain, filled in from reference TRBV11-2 and TRBJ1-6, reads EAGVAQSPRYKIIEKRQSVAFWCNPISGHATLYWYQQILGQGPKLLIQFQNNGVVDDSQLPKDRFSAERLKGVDSTLKIQPAKLEDSAVYLCASRFSSVGSPLHFGNGTRLTVT.

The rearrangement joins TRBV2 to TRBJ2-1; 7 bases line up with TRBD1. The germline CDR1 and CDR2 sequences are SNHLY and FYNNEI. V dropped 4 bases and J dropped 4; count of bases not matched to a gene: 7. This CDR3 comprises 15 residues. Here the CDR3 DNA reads TGTGCCAGCAGTGGAGGTCGGGACAGTTACAATGAGCAGTTCTTC. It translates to CASSGGRDSYNEQFF. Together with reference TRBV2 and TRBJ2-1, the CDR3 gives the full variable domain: EPEVTQTPSHQVTQMGQEVILRCVPISNHLYFYWYRQILGQKVEFLVSFYNNEISEKSEIFDDQFSVERPDGSNFTLKIRSTKLEDSAMYFCASSGGRDSYNEQFFGPGTRLTVL.

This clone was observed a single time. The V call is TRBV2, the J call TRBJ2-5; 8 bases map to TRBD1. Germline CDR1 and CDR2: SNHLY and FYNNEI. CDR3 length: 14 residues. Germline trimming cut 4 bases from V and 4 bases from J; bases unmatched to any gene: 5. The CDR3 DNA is TGTGCCAGCAGTGCCCAGGGGGCGGGAGAGACCCAGTACTTC. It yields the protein CASSAQGAGETQYF.

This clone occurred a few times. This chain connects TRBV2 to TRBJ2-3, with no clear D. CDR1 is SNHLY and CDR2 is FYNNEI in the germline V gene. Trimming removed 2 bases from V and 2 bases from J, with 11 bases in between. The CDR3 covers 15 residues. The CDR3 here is CASSERALVTDTQYF. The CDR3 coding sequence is TGTGCCAGCAGTGAAAGGGCGCTAGTCACAGATACGCAGTATTTT.

CDR3 sequence (DNA): TGCGCCAGCAGCTCAGGATTTACGGGGGCTGCTAACACTGAAGCTTTCTTT. Its protein product is CASSSGFTGAANTEAFF. J is TRBJ1-1 and V is TRBV5-1; D might be TRBD1 (6 bases). Germline CDR1 reads SGHRS; CDR2 reads YFSETQ. The V end was cut by 3 bases, the J end by 2 bases, with 20 bases between. The CDR3 length is 17 residues. Using reference TRBV5-1 and TRBJ1-1 for the parts outside the CDR3, the full variable domain is KAGVTQTPRYLIKTRGQQVTLSCSPISGHRSVSWYQQTPGQGLQFLFEYFSETQRNKGNFPGRFSGRQFSNSRSEMNVSTLELGDSALYLCASSSGFTGAANTEAFFGQGTRLTVV.

CDR3 bases: TGCGCCAGCAGCTTGGTAGGGCTCGAGACCCAGTACTTC. Translated, it gives CASSLVGLETQYF. This chain joins TRBV5-1 and TRBJ2-5; D is undetermined. CDR1 is SGHRS and CDR2 is YFSETQ in the germline V gene. The ends were cut back, 0 bases at V and 5 bases at J, with 8 bases in the middle. CDR3 length: 13 residues.

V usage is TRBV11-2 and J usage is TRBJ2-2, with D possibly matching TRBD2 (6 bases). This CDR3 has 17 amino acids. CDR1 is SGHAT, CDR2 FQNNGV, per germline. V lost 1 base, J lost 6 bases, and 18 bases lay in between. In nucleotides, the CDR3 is TGTGCCAGCAGCTTAGTGACTAGTTTTGGGACCCCCGGGGAGCTGTTTTTT. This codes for CASSLVTSFGTPGELFF.

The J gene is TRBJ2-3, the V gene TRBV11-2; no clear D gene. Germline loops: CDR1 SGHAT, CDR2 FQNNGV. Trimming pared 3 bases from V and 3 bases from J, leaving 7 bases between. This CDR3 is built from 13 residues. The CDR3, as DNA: TGTGCCAGCAGCTTTACACAGACAGATACGCAGTATTTT. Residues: CASSFTQTDTQYF.

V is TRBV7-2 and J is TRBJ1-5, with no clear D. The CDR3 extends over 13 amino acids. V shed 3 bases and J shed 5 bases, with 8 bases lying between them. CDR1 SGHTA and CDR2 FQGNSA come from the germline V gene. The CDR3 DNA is TGTGCCAGCAGCTTGGACTCTTATCAGCCCCAGCATTTT. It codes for CASSLDSYQPQHF.

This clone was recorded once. The CDR3 spells CASSLLSGTVSEKLFF. In nucleotides, the CDR3 is TGCGCCAGCAGCTTGCTCAGCGGGACAGTCAGTGAAAAACTGTTTTTT. The genes are TRBV5-1 and TRBJ1-4; 7 bases match TRBD1. Germline lookup yields CDR1 SGHRS and CDR2 YFSETQ. The CDR3 length is 16 residues. J gave up 7 bases and V 1 base, and 10 bases lay outside the gene matches. The variable domain in full, with the rest retrieved from reference TRBV5-1 and TRBJ1-4, is KAGVTQTPRYLIKTRGQQVTLSCSPISGHRSVSWYQQTPGQGLQFLFEYFSETQRNKGNFPGRFSGRQFSNSRSEMNVSTLELGDSALYLCASSLLSGTVSEKLFFGSGTQLSVL.

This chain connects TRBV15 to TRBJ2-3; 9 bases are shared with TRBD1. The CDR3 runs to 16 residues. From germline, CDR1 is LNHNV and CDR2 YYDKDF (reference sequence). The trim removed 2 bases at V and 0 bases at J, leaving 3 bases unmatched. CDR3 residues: CATSRLDRGSTDTQYF. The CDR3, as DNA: TGTGCCACCAGCAGATTAGACAGGGGGAGCACAGATACGCAGTATTTT.

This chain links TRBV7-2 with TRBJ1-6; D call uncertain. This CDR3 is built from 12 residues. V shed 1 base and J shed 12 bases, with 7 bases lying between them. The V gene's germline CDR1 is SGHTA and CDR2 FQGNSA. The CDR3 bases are TGTGCCAGCAGCTTAGATGGTCTACCCCTCCACTTT. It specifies CASSLDGLPLHF.

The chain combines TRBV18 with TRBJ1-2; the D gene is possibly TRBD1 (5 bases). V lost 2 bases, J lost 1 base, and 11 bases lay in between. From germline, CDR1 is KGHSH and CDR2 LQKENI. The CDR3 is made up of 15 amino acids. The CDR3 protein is CASSPTGRINYGYTF. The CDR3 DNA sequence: TGTGCCAGCTCACCAACGGGACGGATTAACTATGGCTACACCTTC.

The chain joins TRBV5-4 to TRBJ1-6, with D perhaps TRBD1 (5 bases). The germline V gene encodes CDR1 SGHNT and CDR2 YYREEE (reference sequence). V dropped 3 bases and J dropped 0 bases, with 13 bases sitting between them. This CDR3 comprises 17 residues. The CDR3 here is CASSSKGRSSYNSPLHF. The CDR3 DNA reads TGTGCCAGCAGCTCTAAGGGACGGAGCTCCTATAATTCACCCCTCCACTTT.

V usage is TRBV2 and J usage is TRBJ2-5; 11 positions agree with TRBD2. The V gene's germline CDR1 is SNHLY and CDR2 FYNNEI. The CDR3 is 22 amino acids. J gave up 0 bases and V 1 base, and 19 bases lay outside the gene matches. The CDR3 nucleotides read TGTGCCAGCAGTGAAGAGACTAGCGGGATATTCTCGGGATCAGGGTACCAAGAGACCCAGTACTTC. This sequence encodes CASSEETSGIFSGSGYQETQYF.

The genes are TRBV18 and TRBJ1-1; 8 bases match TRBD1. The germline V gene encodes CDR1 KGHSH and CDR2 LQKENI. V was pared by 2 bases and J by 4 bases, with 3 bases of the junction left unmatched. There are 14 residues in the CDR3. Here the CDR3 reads CASSPWTGTTEAFF. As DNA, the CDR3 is TGTGCCAGCTCACCATGGACAGGGACCACTGAAGCTTTCTTT.